This is a list of T cell receptor beta chains from one sample in a study of response to subunit inactivated influenza vaccine. TCRdb reanalysed the RT-PCR reads using MiXCR and keeps one entry per CDR3 protein. The sample carries roughly 290,000 distinct CDR3 sequences, 21% recorded once. The starting material was PBMCs from blood, obtained less than 22 months after vaccination. The receptors originated from a man in his fifties or sixties who received an inactivated influenza vaccine. CDR3s include the opening cysteine and the closing phenylalanine or tryptophan. Fields, in order: D gene, clone size, V gene, J gene, CDR3 DNA, CDR3 protein. A D gene is named only where the DNA matches it firmly. Rows give clone size only sometimes, using once, few, many, or a class for an expanded clone.

d_call: .
clone_size: .
v_call: TRBV9
j_call: TRBJ1-1
cdr3_nt: TGTGCCAGCAGCGTAACCGTGGGAATGAACACTGAAGCTTTCTTT
cdr3_aa: CASSVTVGMNTEAFF

d_call: .
clone_size: few
v_call: TRBV2
j_call: TRBJ1-1
cdr3_nt: TGTGCCAGTGCCGGGACCTTCATCTGGAACACTGAAGCTTTCTTT
cdr3_aa: CASAGTFIWNTEAFF

d_call: .
clone_size: few
v_call: TRBV12-3/TRBV12-4
j_call: TRBJ1-5
cdr3_nt: TGTGCCAGCAGTTTAATCCAAGGTCAGCCCCAGCATTTT
cdr3_aa: CASSLIQGQPQHF

d_call: TRBD2
clone_size: few
v_call: TRBV20-1
j_call: TRBJ2-1
cdr3_nt: TGCAGTGCTCCCCCCCCCACTAGCGGGGCCAATGAGCAGTTCTTC
cdr3_aa: CSAPPPTSGANEQFF

d_call: .
clone_size: .
v_call: TRBV24-1
j_call: TRBJ2-5
cdr3_nt: TGTGCCACCAGTGATTCTATACCCGAGACCCAGTACTTC
cdr3_aa: CATSDSIPETQYF

d_call: TRBD1
clone_size: .
v_call: TRBV13
j_call: TRBJ2-7
cdr3_nt: TGTGCCAGCAGCGGACAGGCCGTTTCCTACGAGCAGTACTTC
cdr3_aa: CASSGQAVSYEQYF

d_call: TRBD2
clone_size: .
v_call: TRBV28
j_call: TRBJ2-3
cdr3_nt: TGTGCCAGCAGTTTGGCGAGCGGGATCACAGATACGCAGTATTTT
cdr3_aa: CASSLASGITDTQYF

d_call: TRBD1
clone_size: many
v_call: TRBV20-1
j_call: TRBJ1-5
cdr3_nt: TGCAGTGCTAGCCGTCTGGAGAGGGGGCTAGTTCAGCCCCAGCATTTT
cdr3_aa: CSASRLERGLVQPQHF

d_call: .
clone_size: .
v_call: TRBV7-2
j_call: TRBJ2-1
cdr3_nt: TGTGCCAGCAGCCAAGACTACCCCGCCTACAATGAGCAGTTCTTC
cdr3_aa: CASSQDYPAYNEQFF

d_call: TRBD1
clone_size: .
v_call: TRBV20-1
j_call: TRBJ2-7
cdr3_nt: TGCAGTGCTAGAATTATGCAGGGGGATCCCTACGAGCAGTACTTC
cdr3_aa: CSARIMQGDPYEQYF

d_call: .
clone_size: .
v_call: TRBV6-2/TRBV6-3
j_call: TRBJ2-5
cdr3_nt: TGTGCCAGCAGTTACTATATGGGTGAGACCCAGTACTTC
cdr3_aa: CASSYYMGETQYF

d_call: TRBD1
clone_size: .
v_call: TRBV6-1
j_call: TRBJ1-1
cdr3_nt: TGTGCCAGCAGTCAGCTGACAGGGACTGAAGCTTTCTTT
cdr3_aa: CASSQLTGTEAFF

d_call: TRBD1
clone_size: .
v_call: TRBV5-1
j_call: TRBJ2-1
cdr3_nt: TGCGCCAGCAGCCCGGGGACAGGGTGGAACAATGAGCAGTTCTTC
cdr3_aa: CASSPGTGWNNEQFF

d_call: .
clone_size: few
v_call: TRBV7-8
j_call: TRBJ1-3
cdr3_nt: TGTGCCAGCAGCCCGACGGGGTCTGGAAACACCATATATTTT
cdr3_aa: CASSPTGSGNTIYF

d_call: .
clone_size: .
v_call: TRBV12-3/TRBV12-4
j_call: TRBJ1-2
cdr3_nt: TGTGCCAGCACCTATGGGGGGGGTGGCTACACCTTC
cdr3_aa: CASTYGGGGYTF

d_call: TRBD2
clone_size: few
v_call: TRBV11-2
j_call: TRBJ2-1
cdr3_nt: TGTGCCAGCAGCTTAGTTTCCCACGGGACTACCAAATACAATGAGCAGTTCTTC
cdr3_aa: CASSLVSHGTTKYNEQFF

d_call: .
clone_size: few
v_call: TRBV7-6
j_call: TRBJ2-7
cdr3_nt: TGTGCCAGCAGCCCGTCTTACGCGGGCGAGCAGTACTTC
cdr3_aa: CASSPSYAGEQYF

d_call: TRBD1
clone_size: .
v_call: TRBV28
j_call: TRBJ1-2
cdr3_nt: TGTGCCAGCAGTTCGCCAGGGGGGGAAGTTGGCTATGGCTACACCTTC
cdr3_aa: CASSSPGGEVGYGYTF

d_call: TRBD1
clone_size: .
v_call: TRBV12-3/TRBV12-4
j_call: TRBJ1-2
cdr3_nt: TGTGCCAGCAGCTCCGGGACAGGGGGCTATGGCTACACCTTC
cdr3_aa: CASSSGTGGYGYTF

d_call: .
clone_size: .
v_call: TRBV6-1
j_call: TRBJ2-7
cdr3_nt: TGTGCCCTCAGAAGGGTCGGGGTTGAGCAGTACTTC
cdr3_aa: CALRRVGVEQYF

d_call: TRBD1
clone_size: few
v_call: TRBV4-1
j_call: TRBJ1-6
cdr3_nt: TGCGCCAGCAGTACGGACAGGGGTTATAATTCACCCCTCCACTTT
cdr3_aa: CASSTDRGYNSPLHF

d_call: .
clone_size: few
v_call: TRBV20-1
j_call: TRBJ1-2
cdr3_nt: TGCAGTGCTAGAGACCAGGCATCCCCCCTACCCCCCGGCTACACCTTC
cdr3_aa: CSARDQASPLPPGYTF

d_call: .
clone_size: once
v_call: TRBV20-1
j_call: TRBJ1-4
cdr3_nt: TGCAGTGCTAGAGATGGGGGAAAGGGGCTTAATGAAAAACTGTTTTTT
cdr3_aa: CSARDGGKGLNEKLFF

d_call: .
clone_size: few
v_call: TRBV7-9
j_call: TRBJ1-6
cdr3_nt: TGTGCCAGCAGCTCAGACTCCCGGGCCGTAAATTCACCCCTCCACTTT
cdr3_aa: CASSSDSRAVNSPLHF

d_call: .
clone_size: many
v_call: TRBV7-9
j_call: TRBJ1-1
cdr3_nt: TGTGCCAGCAGCTTAGTGACGGCCTATTCGAACACTGAAGCTTTCTTT
cdr3_aa: CASSLVTAYSNTEAFF

d_call: .
clone_size: few
v_call: TRBV6-4
j_call: TRBJ1-5
cdr3_nt: TGTGCCAGCAGTGATAACATTCTGAAAATAGGCCAGCCCCAGCATTTT
cdr3_aa: CASSDNILKIGQPQHF

d_call: TRBD2
clone_size: .
v_call: TRBV6-1
j_call: TRBJ2-7
cdr3_nt: TGTGCCAGCAGTCCCCGTCCCGGGACTAGCGGGAGTATTTACGAGCAGTACTTC
cdr3_aa: CASSPRPGTSGSIYEQYF

d_call: .
clone_size: .
v_call: TRBV27
j_call: TRBJ1-5
cdr3_nt: TGTGCCAGCAGTTTATCATACAGTAGCAATCAGCCCCAGCATTTT
cdr3_aa: CASSLSYSSNQPQHF

d_call: .
clone_size: few
v_call: TRBV18
j_call: TRBJ2-2
cdr3_nt: TGTGCCAGCTCACCATCGGAGGGGGCAAACACCGGGGAGCTGTTTTTT
cdr3_aa: CASSPSEGANTGELFF

d_call: .
clone_size: few
v_call: TRBV28
j_call: TRBJ2-3
cdr3_nt: TGTGCCAGCAGACCCCCAAGCACAGATACGCAGTATTTT
cdr3_aa: CASRPPSTDTQYF

d_call: .
clone_size: few
v_call: TRBV5-4
j_call: TRBJ1-1
cdr3_nt: TGTGCCAGCAGCCCTAATGGGGGGCGGATGAACACTGAAGCTTTCTTT
cdr3_aa: CASSPNGGRMNTEAFF

d_call: .
clone_size: few
v_call: TRBV12-3/TRBV12-4
j_call: TRBJ2-3
cdr3_nt: TGTGCCAGCAGCTACGACAGGCCCACAGATACGCAGTATTTT
cdr3_aa: CASSYDRPTDTQYF

d_call: .
clone_size: .
v_call: TRBV2
j_call: TRBJ1-2
cdr3_nt: TGTGCCATCCTACATGAGAGAGGCTACACCTTC
cdr3_aa: CAILHERGYTF

d_call: TRBD2
clone_size: .
v_call: TRBV5-5
j_call: TRBJ2-1
cdr3_nt: TGTGCCAGCAGCTTCGCGGGGGGACCCCAGAATGAGCAGTTCTTC
cdr3_aa: CASSFAGGPQNEQFF

d_call: .
clone_size: .
v_call: TRBV12-3/TRBV12-4
j_call: TRBJ1-2
cdr3_nt: TGTGCCAGCAACCAAGGGGTTGGGGCGGGGTACACCTTC
cdr3_aa: CASNQGVGAGYTF

d_call: .
clone_size: .
v_call: TRBV2
j_call: TRBJ2-5
cdr3_nt: TGTGCCAGCAGTGAACGTGAGGCCGGGACCCAGTACTTC
cdr3_aa: CASSEREAGTQYF

d_call: TRBD1
clone_size: .
v_call: TRBV5-1
j_call: TRBJ2-1
cdr3_nt: TGCGCCAGCAGCAGGGACAGGGATCCCTACAATGAGCAGTTCTTC
cdr3_aa: CASSRDRDPYNEQFF

d_call: TRBD1
clone_size: .
v_call: TRBV7-8
j_call: TRBJ2-2
cdr3_nt: TGTGCCAGCAGCTTAAATCCGGGACAGGGGACTAGCGGGGAGCTGTTTTTT
cdr3_aa: CASSLNPGQGTSGELFF

d_call: .
clone_size: .
v_call: TRBV12-3/TRBV12-4
j_call: TRBJ2-6
cdr3_nt: TGTGCCAGCAGTCTGACAGGCCTCTCTGGGGCCAACGTCCTGACTTTC
cdr3_aa: CASSLTGLSGANVLTF

d_call: .
clone_size: many
v_call: TRBV6-6
j_call: TRBJ1-5
cdr3_nt: TGTGCCAGCGGCATTCAGGTTCAGCCCCAGCATTTT
cdr3_aa: CASGIQVQPQHF

d_call: .
clone_size: few
v_call: TRBV23-1
j_call: TRBJ1-6
cdr3_nt: TGCGCCAGCAGTCAAGAGGCGGACTATAATTCACCCCTCCACTTT
cdr3_aa: CASSQEADYNSPLHF

d_call: .
clone_size: many
v_call: TRBV7-8
j_call: TRBJ1-1
cdr3_nt: TGTGCCAGCAGCCCGAGGACGGTGAACACTGAAGCTTTCTTT
cdr3_aa: CASSPRTVNTEAFF

d_call: .
clone_size: .
v_call: TRBV7-2
j_call: TRBJ2-4
cdr3_nt: TGTGCCAGCAGCACAACGCGGGACCGACAGTACTTC
cdr3_aa: CASSTTRDRQYF

d_call: .
clone_size: .
v_call: TRBV20-1
j_call: TRBJ1-2
cdr3_nt: TGCAGTGCTATGCGTAGGAGGGCTGGTGGCTACACCTTC
cdr3_aa: CSAMRRRAGGYTF

d_call: TRBD1
clone_size: few
v_call: TRBV5-1
j_call: TRBJ2-7
cdr3_nt: TGTGCCAGCAGTTTAGGGACAGGGCCCTACGAGCAGTACTTC
cdr3_aa: CASSLGTGPYEQYF

d_call: TRBD1
clone_size: once
v_call: TRBV20-1
j_call: TRBJ2-3
cdr3_nt: TGCAGTGCAAGACAGGGGGTCACAGATACGCAGTATTTT
cdr3_aa: CSARQGVTDTQYF

d_call: TRBD1
clone_size: .
v_call: TRBV20-1
j_call: TRBJ2-3
cdr3_nt: TGCAGTGCTAGAGGCAACAGGGGTCCAGATACGCAGTATTTT
cdr3_aa: CSARGNRGPDTQYF

d_call: .
clone_size: .
v_call: TRBV20-1
j_call: TRBJ2-1
cdr3_nt: TGCAGTGCTAGAGGAGGGGCCTTTTACAATGAGCAGTTCTTC
cdr3_aa: CSARGGAFYNEQFF

d_call: .
clone_size: many
v_call: TRBV20-1
j_call: TRBJ1-1
cdr3_nt: TGCAGTGCCAACCTGGGGGAAAACCCTGAAGCTTTCTTT
cdr3_aa: CSANLGENPEAFF

d_call: TRBD1
clone_size: many
v_call: TRBV20-1
j_call: TRBJ2-7
cdr3_nt: TGCAGTGCTGGACAGGGACCGGGGTACGAGCAGTACTTC
cdr3_aa: CSAGQGPGYEQYF

d_call: .
clone_size: .
v_call: TRBV11-2
j_call: TRBJ2-1
cdr3_nt: TGTGCCAGCAGCTTAGTTTCCCCAAATGAGCAGTTCTTC
cdr3_aa: CASSLVSPNEQFF

d_call: .
clone_size: .
v_call: TRBV4-1
j_call: TRBJ2-3
cdr3_nt: TGCGCCAGCAGCCAAGTGACGGCAGGGGCGCAGTATTTT
cdr3_aa: CASSQVTAGAQYF

d_call: .
clone_size: many
v_call: TRBV6-2/TRBV6-3
j_call: TRBJ1-5
cdr3_nt: TGTGCCAGCAGTTACCTCACAGCAGGCGGCAATCAGCCCCAGCATTTT
cdr3_aa: CASSYLTAGGNQPQHF

d_call: TRBD1
clone_size: few
v_call: TRBV28
j_call: TRBJ1-2
cdr3_nt: TGTGCCAGCAGTTTATCCGGGACAGGGGCAGACTATGGCTACACCTTC
cdr3_aa: CASSLSGTGADYGYTF

d_call: TRBD1
clone_size: .
v_call: TRBV4-1
j_call: TRBJ1-5
cdr3_nt: TGCGCCAGCAGCCAAGAGCCGGACAGGGAGGATCAGCCCCAGCATTTT
cdr3_aa: CASSQEPDREDQPQHF

d_call: TRBD2
clone_size: few
v_call: TRBV20-1
j_call: TRBJ2-2
cdr3_nt: TGCAGTGCTAGAGACGGGACTAGCGGGACGAACACCGGGGAGCTGTTTTTT
cdr3_aa: CSARDGTSGTNTGELFF

d_call: .
clone_size: few
v_call: TRBV4-3
j_call: TRBJ2-1
cdr3_nt: TGCGCCAGCAGCCAAGACCGTTGGAATGAGCAGTTCTTC
cdr3_aa: CASSQDRWNEQFF

d_call: TRBD2
clone_size: few
v_call: TRBV5-6
j_call: TRBJ2-5
cdr3_nt: TGTGCCAGCAGCTTGACTAGCGGGGGGCGAGAGACCCAGTACTTC
cdr3_aa: CASSLTSGGRETQYF

d_call: .
clone_size: few
v_call: TRBV12-3/TRBV12-4
j_call: TRBJ2-5
cdr3_nt: TGTGCCAGCAGACGCCGCGGGGGCGAAAAAGAGACCCAGTACTTC
cdr3_aa: CASRRRGGEKETQYF